The clone carrying this T cell receptor (beta chain) was counted at least ten times. These data are taken from a study of metastatic and nonmetastatic thyroid tumors. V shed 7 bases, J shed 5 bases, and the junction held 14 bases outside the gene matches. CDR3 length: 15 residues. Germline CDR1 reads DFQATT; CDR2 reads SNEGSKA (reference sequence). TCRdb re-called clones via MiXCR from the PCR reads. The sample includes 91,000 or so clones, roughly 13% seen only once; the top ten take about 10%. Not a single patient had been given any form of treatment at any point before undergoing thyroid surgery. V usage is TRBV20-1 and J usage is TRBJ2-5, with 9 bases matching TRBD1. What was sequenced was blood. The TCR was taken from a female donor with papillary thyroid cancer or a benign thyroid nodule (not recorded which). Some clones in this sample may be carry-over from other donors' samples. The CDR3: CSVLNAGTGSETQYF. The CDR3, as DNA: TGCAGTGTCCTTAATGCGGGGACAGGGTCCGAGACCCAGTACTTC.